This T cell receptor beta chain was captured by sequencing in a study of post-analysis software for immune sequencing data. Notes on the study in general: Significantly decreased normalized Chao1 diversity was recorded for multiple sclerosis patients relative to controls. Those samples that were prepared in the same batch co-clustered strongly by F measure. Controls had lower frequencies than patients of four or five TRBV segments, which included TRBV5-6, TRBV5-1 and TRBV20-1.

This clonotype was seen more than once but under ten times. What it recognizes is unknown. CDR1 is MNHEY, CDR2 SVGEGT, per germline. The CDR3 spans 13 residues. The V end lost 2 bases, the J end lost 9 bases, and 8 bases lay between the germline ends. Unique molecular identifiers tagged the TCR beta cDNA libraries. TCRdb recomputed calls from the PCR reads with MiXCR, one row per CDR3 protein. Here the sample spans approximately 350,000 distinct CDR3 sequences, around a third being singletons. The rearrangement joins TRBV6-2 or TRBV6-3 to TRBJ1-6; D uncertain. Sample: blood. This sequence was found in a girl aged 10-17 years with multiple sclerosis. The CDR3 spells CASSYRVGSPLHF. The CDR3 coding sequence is TGTGCCAGCAGTTACAGGGTGGGTTCACCCCTCCACTTT.